This T cell receptor (beta chain) was identified in a study of blood T cells in healthy people across ages. PCR was performed a second time for roughly 7 to 12 cycles using a sample-barcoded 5' primer and a J-beta primer mix. Through a template-switch adaptor with 12 random nucleotides, each cDNA molecule received a tag. In TCRdb, the 5' RACE reads were re-called with MiXCR into one record per CDR3 protein. The data hold hundreds of thousands of distinct CDR3 sequences, with roughly 20% observed a single time. V was pared by 6 bases and J by 6 bases, with 12 bases of the junction left unmatched. The germline V gene encodes CDR1 DFQATT and CDR2 SNEGSKA (reference sequence). This CDR3 is 16 amino acids long. Worth noting for this clonotype: Its antigen is as yet unknown.

Study-level findings and limits: Strong correlation existed between TCR beta diversity and naive T cell percentage.

The sample consisted of blood. This chain joins TRBV20-1 and TRBJ2-4; 12 bases agree with TRBD2. The source of this sequence is a man between 65 and 85 years old in good health. The CDR3 region is CSAEHLAGGTGNIQYF. The DNA of the CDR3 is TGCAGTGCGGAACACCTAGCGGGAGGGACGGGAAACATTCAGTACTTC.